Below, 11 T cell receptor beta chains from the same sample are listed, as sequenced in a study of T cells after yellow fever vaccination. TCRdb used MiXCR to reprocess the 5' RACE reads, holding one entry per CDR3 protein. The table shows about 330,000 distinct CDR3 sequences, with around 6.8% occurring only once. The specimen comprised PBMCs, sampled roughly seven weeks after the first yellow fever vaccination. The receptors were gathered from a man aged 18 to 30 who received the YFV17D yellow fever vaccine.

In this sample, this clonotype turned up many times. The rearrangement joins TRBV29-1 to TRBJ1-2; TRBD1 matches 7 bases. Germline V gene data show CDR1 as SQVTM and CDR2 as ANQGSEA. The CDR3 is 14 residues long. Trimming took 4 bases from V and 3 from J; bases not matched to a gene: 8. The CDR3 sequence: CSVALAGTDYGYTF. The DNA for the CDR3 is TGCAGCGTTGCTCTAGCCGGGACAGACTATGGCTACACCTTC. Drawing the rest from reference TRBV29-1 and TRBJ1-2, the complete variable domain is SAVISQKPSRDICQRGTSLTIQCQVDSQVTMMFWYRQQPGQSLTLIATANQGSEATYESGFVIDKFPISRPNLTFSTLTVSNMSPEDSSIYLCSVALAGTDYGYTFGSGTRLTVV.

This clonotype was counted a few times. The chain carries TRBV5-6 and TRBJ1-1; D unclear. V lost 2 bases to trimming and J lost 7 bases, with 9 bases between them. The CDR3 totals 12 residues. Per the germline V gene, CDR1 is SGHDT and CDR2 is YYEEEE. In nucleotides, the CDR3 is TGTGCCAGCAGCTTATGGGGAGGTGAAGCTTTCTTT. Its protein product is CASSLWGGEAFF.

The chain is built from TRBV4-2 and TRBJ2-3, with 9 bases fitting TRBD2. Germline lookup yields CDR1 LGHNA and CDR2 YNFKEQ. The CDR3 spans 17 residues. V lost 0 bases, J lost 3 bases, and 7 bases stayed unmatched. CDR3 nucleotides: TGTGCCAGCAGCCAAGATCTAGCGGGGCGCCTTACAGATACGCAGTATTTT. It encodes CASSQDLAGRLTDTQYF.

The rearrangement links TRBV4-3 to TRBJ2-3; TRBD1 matches 8 bases. V dropped 5 bases and J dropped 1; count of bases not matched to a gene: 5. Germline V gives CDR1 LGHNA, CDR2 YSLEER. The CDR3 extends over 15 amino acids. The CDR3 sequence: CASSAGQGGTDTQYF. Here the CDR3 DNA reads TGCGCCAGCAGCGCCGGACAGGGAGGCACAGATACGCAGTATTTT.

This clonotype has a handful of counts. The CDR3 DNA reads as TGTGCCTGGTTAGCGGGGGGGCCAGGGAATGAGCAGTTCTTC. It yields the protein CAWLAGGPGNEQFF. The chain joins TRBV30 to TRBJ2-1; 11 bases match TRBD2. J lost 7 bases, V lost 5 bases, and 7 bases had no gene match. The CDR3 is 14 amino acids. CDR1 GTSNPN and CDR2 SVGIG come from the germline V gene (reference sequence).

J is TRBJ1-1 and V is TRBV7-8; no clear D gene. Germline V gene lookup returns CDR1 SGHVS and CDR2 FQNEAQ. This CDR3 contains 14 residues. The V end was cut by 0 bases, the J end by 6 bases, with 11 bases between. CDR3: CASSLAHPEAEAFF. The CDR3 coding sequence is TGTGCCAGCAGCTTAGCGCACCCGGAGGCTGAAGCTTTCTTT.

This clonotype was detected a few times. In DNA, the CDR3 is TGCGCCAGCAGCCCGACTAGCGGGGTCACCGGGGAGCTGTTTTTT. Its translation: CASSPTSGVTGELFF. The rearrangement links TRBV4-3 to TRBJ2-2; 11 bases agree with TRBD2. Looked up from germline, CDR1 is LGHNA and CDR2 is YSLEER. The CDR3 contains 15 residues. The V segment lost 4 bases and the J segment 4 bases; nucleotides outside the gene matches: 2.

This clonotype has only a few counts. The genes are TRBV9 and TRBJ2-7; D might be TRBD1 (5 bases). The V end lost 2 bases, the J end lost 10 bases, and 16 bases lay between the germline ends. This CDR3 contains 13 residues. Germline loops: CDR1 SGDLS, CDR2 YYNGEE. In nucleotides, the CDR3 is TGTGCCAGCAGCGTGGGGAACAGGTTCAAACAGTACTTC. Its protein product is CASSVGNRFKQYF.

This clonotype was detected only a few times. The CDR3 DNA follows: TGTGCCAGCAGGCCGGGACCGTTCTCTGGAAACACCATATATTTT. Translated, it gives CASRPGPFSGNTIYF. This rearrangement joins TRBV6-1 to TRBJ1-3; a possible D gene is TRBD1 (5 bases). CDR3 length equals 15 residues. V was pared by 6 bases and J by 0 bases, with 12 bases between. Germline V gene lookup returns CDR1 MNHNS and CDR2 SASEGT.

This chain connects TRBV7-6 to TRBJ2-5; a weak D match, TRBD1 (6 bases). Germline V gene data show CDR1 as SGHVS and CDR2 as FNYEAQ. The CDR3 extends over 13 amino acids. V gave up 10 bases and J gave up 3 bases, with 15 bases separating them. This CDR3 reads CAIRQGMEETQYF. In DNA, the CDR3 is TGTGCCATCAGGCAGGGGATGGAAGAGACCCAGTACTTC.

The chain recombines TRBV7-3 with TRBJ2-1; D tentatively reads TRBD1 or TRBD2 (6 bases each). The V end was cut by 0 bases, the J end by 10 bases, with 22 bases between. This CDR3 is 17 amino acids long. Germline CDR1 reads SGHTA; CDR2 reads FQGTGA. CDR3 amino acids: CASSLTLGTPVGGEQFF. As DNA, the CDR3 is TGTGCCAGCAGCTTAACGTTGGGGACGCCCGTAGGGGGGGAGCAGTTCTTC.